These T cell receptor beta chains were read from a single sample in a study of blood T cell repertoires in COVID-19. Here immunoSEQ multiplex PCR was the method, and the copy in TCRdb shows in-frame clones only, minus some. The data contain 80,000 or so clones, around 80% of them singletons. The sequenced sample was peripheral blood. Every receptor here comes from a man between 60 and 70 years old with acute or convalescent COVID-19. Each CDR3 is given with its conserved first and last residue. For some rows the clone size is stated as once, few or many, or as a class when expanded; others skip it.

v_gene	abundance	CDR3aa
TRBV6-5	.	CASSPPPGGAKAFF
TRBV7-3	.	CASSPAGGPSSGNTIYF
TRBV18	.	CASSPRTGQGEQYF
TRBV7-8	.	CASSPSSGNSYNSPLHF
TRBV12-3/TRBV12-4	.	CASSLSFNQPQHF
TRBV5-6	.	CASSLGDRLGYGYTF
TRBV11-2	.	CASSLAGGYGYTF
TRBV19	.	CASSPQGHGYTF
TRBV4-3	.	CASSQETGTEAFF
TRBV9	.	CASSSSGGDRSTDTQYF
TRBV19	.	CASTSGGAPGELFF
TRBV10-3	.	CAISLGQGITEAFF
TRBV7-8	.	CASSFRTGSSYNSPLHF
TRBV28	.	CASSPGGPYNEQFF
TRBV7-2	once	CASSLGLAGAADTQYF
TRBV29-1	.	CSVEGGSFNEQFF
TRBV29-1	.	CSVMTGGNTEAFF
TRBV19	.	CASSIPGFNTEAFF
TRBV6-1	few	CASSAAGTSGSYTQYF
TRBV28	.	CASSENWELFF
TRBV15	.	CATSREDMARLAKNIQYF
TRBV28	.	CASSPGHLTSQETQYF
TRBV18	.	CASSPPLAGGAYNEQFF
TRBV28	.	CASRGRGRGPEAFF
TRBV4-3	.	CASSQERGGQETQYF
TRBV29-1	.	CSVEERGSKSRSITDTQYF
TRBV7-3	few	CASRAGMNTEAFF
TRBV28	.	CASSSGTGRGSYEQYF
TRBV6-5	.	CASKAWRETEAFF
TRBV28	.	CASKSHTEAFF
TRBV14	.	CASSHQPLLAVHF
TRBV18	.	CASSPPSTPNYGYTF
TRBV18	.	CASSPPGQEAFF
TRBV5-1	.	CASSSGDTEAFF
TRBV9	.	CASSGEGADTQYF
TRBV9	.	CASSGGTGLGGANVLTF
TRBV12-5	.	CASGSGTGKTDTQYF
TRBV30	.	CAWSGIGQYNEQFF
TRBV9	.	CASSGRTSGRADTQYF
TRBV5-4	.	CASSRLTSGNTDTQYF
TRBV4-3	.	CASSQKHGVGELFF
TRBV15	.	CATSTAKPGQGVNEQFF
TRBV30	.	CAWSVPGLGNTIYF
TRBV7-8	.	CASSFAGQGSRGYTF
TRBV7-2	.	CASSIAGTSGHNEQFF
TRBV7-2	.	CASSLANNNSPLHF
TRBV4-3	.	CASSRGRGLTEAFF
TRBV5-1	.	CASSLIGTTNYGYTF
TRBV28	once	CASHSGGIQETQYF
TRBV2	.	CASSGQGTNTGELFF
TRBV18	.	CASSPLAGDTGELFF
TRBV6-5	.	CASSYGTRDEQYF
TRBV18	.	CASSFRAGVRNYEQYF
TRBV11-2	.	CASSLQGGSPLHF
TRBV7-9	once	CASGRQGGGTEAFF